Below are 30 T cell receptor beta chains sequenced from a single sample in a study of shared clonotypes between healthy human individuals. Sequencing was performed with immunoSEQ multiplex PCR; in TCRdb, only in-frame clones are kept and a portion is missing. The sample carries some 1,600,000 clones, 95% to 99% recorded once. The sequenced sample consisted of naive CD4+ T cells sorted from blood. The subset denotes: CD45RA+ positively selected. These receptors were obtained from a young man in good health.

As regards this clone: This sample also contains other DNA sequences that code for the same CDR3. V usage is TRBV28 and J usage is TRBJ2-7, with TRBD2 matching over 10 bases. The CDR3 length is 13 residues. Per germline, CDR1 MDHEN and CDR2 SYDVKM. Losses at the gene ends were 6 bases for V and 4 bases for J; bases not matched to a gene: 3. The CDR3 region is CASRLAGAYEQYF. CDR3 bases: TGTGCCAGCAGGCTAGCGGGAGCTTACGAGCAGTACTTC.

The chain employs TRBV29-1 and TRBJ2-7; possible D gene TRBD1, 5 bases. Trimming shortened V by 4 bases and J by 3 bases, and 10 bases separated the two germline ends. The CDR3 length is 12 residues. Germline assignment: CDR1 SQVTM and CDR2 ANQGSEA. This chain's CDR3 is CSVGQPDYEQYF. The CDR3 DNA sequence: TGCAGCGTTGGACAGCCTGACTACGAGCAGTACTTC.

The chain combines TRBV10-3 with TRBJ2-7, with 10 positions matching TRBD2. This CDR3 is built from 15 residues. CDR1 is ENHRY, CDR2 SYGVKD, per germline. Losses at the gene ends were 3 bases for V and 6 bases for J; bases not matched to a gene: 8. The CDR3 here is CAISDRAGGPFEQYF. The CDR3 nucleotides are TGTGCCATCAGTGATAGAGCGGGAGGGCCGTTCGAGCAGTACTTC.

The V and J genes are TRBV18 and TRBJ2-1; D unclear. Germline V CDR1 and CDR2: KGHSH, LQKENI. V dropped 6 bases and J dropped 1 base, with 10 bases sitting between them. The CDR3 runs to 14 residues. The CDR3 sequence is CASSPNWSYNEQFF. The CDR3 bases are TGTGCCAGCTCCCCCAATTGGTCCTACAATGAGCAGTTCTTC.

The chain joins TRBV28 to TRBJ1-3; D is uncertain. The CDR3 contains 13 residues. V was trimmed by 6 bases and J by 4 bases, leaving 10 bases between them. Germline V CDR1 and CDR2: MDHEN, SYDVKM. This CDR3 reads CASRRPTGNTIYF. For the CDR3, the DNA is TGTGCCAGCAGGCGTCCGACGGGAAACACCATATATTTT.

This chain connects TRBV5-4 to TRBJ2-5; D is perhaps TRBD2 (6 bases). Germline CDR1 SGHNT, CDR2 YYREEE (reference sequence). The CDR3 extends over 14 amino acids. V was shortened by 1 base and J by 6 bases, with 13 bases between the two germline ends. CDR3 sequence: CASSLRREGKTQYF. Here the CDR3 DNA reads TGTGCCAGCAGCTTGAGGCGGGAAGGAAAGACCCAGTACTTC.

On this clone itself: This same CDR3 is encoded by further DNA sequences in the sample. The chain has TRBV7-2 and TRBJ1-5; D remains unclear. Germline V lookup: CDR1 SGHTA, CDR2 FQGNSA. The germline V and J ends were trimmed by 1 base and 1 base, with 8 bases remaining between them. The CDR3 has 15 residues. This CDR3 reads CASSLGGGSNQPQHF. CDR3 DNA: TGTGCCAGCAGCTTAGGAGGTGGGAGCAATCAGCCCCAGCATTTT.

This clone has only one observation. The genes are TRBV5-6 and TRBJ2-7, with 14 bases identical to TRBD2. The V segment lost 5 bases and the J segment 6 bases; nucleotides outside the gene matches: 4. Germline loops: CDR1 SGHDT, CDR2 YYEEEE. This CDR3 has 14 amino acids. The CDR3 loop reads CASRLGLAGAEQYF. The CDR3 bases are TGTGCCAGCAGGCTGGGACTAGCGGGAGCCGAGCAGTACTTC.

The chain employs TRBV18 and TRBJ2-3; D not resolved. V gave up 2 bases and J gave up 6 bases, with 12 bases separating them. CDR3 length: 14 residues. CDR1 and CDR2 from the germline V gene are KGHSH and LQKENI. The CDR3 sequence is CASSPEISADTQYF. DNA of the CDR3: TGTGCCAGCTCACCAGAGATAAGCGCCGATACGCAGTATTTT.

J is TRBJ1-4 and V is TRBV2; D ambiguous. CDR1 is SNHLY, CDR2 FYNNEI, per germline. V shed 5 bases and J shed 8 bases, with 12 bases lying between them. This CDR3 has 13 residues. The CDR3 DNA is TGTGCCAGCAGTCTGCCGGGTGGCGAAAAACTGTTTTTT. This translates into CASSLPGGEKLFF. The whole variable domain, filled in from reference TRBV2 and TRBJ1-4, reads EPEVTQTPSHQVTQMGQEVILRCVPISNHLYFYWYRQILGQKVEFLVSFYNNEISEKSEIFDDQFSVERPDGSNFTLKIRSTKLEDSAMYFCASSLPGGEKLFFGSGTQLSVL.

This chain joins TRBV10-1 and TRBJ2-4, with D perhaps assigned TRBD1 or TRBD2 (5 bases each). With 4 bases removed from V and 2 bases from J, the gap between germline ends came to 9 bases. Germline V gene data show CDR1 as WNHNN and CDR2 as SYGVQD (reference sequence). The CDR3 covers 14 residues. The CDR3 protein is CASSGEGPKNIQYF. In DNA, the CDR3 is TGCGCCAGCAGTGGTGAGGGACCCAAAAACATTCAGTACTTC.

This sequence joins TRBV2 and TRBJ2-5; no reliable D call. The germline CDR1 and CDR2 sequences are SNHLY and FYNNEI. The CDR3 runs 13 residues. The germline V and J ends were trimmed by 2 bases and 3 bases, with 7 bases remaining between them. The CDR3 region is CASSERIEETQYF. CDR3 nucleotides: TGTGCCAGCAGTGAAAGGATAGAAGAGACCCAGTACTTC.

The chain joins TRBV28 to TRBJ2-1; D unresolved. This CDR3 contains 12 residues. Germline V gene data show CDR1 as MDHEN and CDR2 as SYDVKM. V was shortened by 8 bases and J by 11 bases, with 16 bases between the two germline ends. CDR3 in amino acids: CASGSLGLQQFF. The CDR3 DNA follows: TGTGCCAGCGGGTCTCTGGGCTTGCAGCAGTTCTTC.

The chain uses TRBV10-1 and TRBJ1-1; D is perhaps TRBD1 (5 bases). The CDR3 totals 13 residues. The germline CDR1 and CDR2 sequences are WNHNN and SYGVQD (reference sequence). Trimming shortened V by 0 bases and J by 10 bases, and 12 bases separated the two germline ends. CDR3 DNA: TGCGCCAGCAGTGAGTCGAGGGGCCCTACAGCTTTCTTT. As protein: CASSESRGPTAFF.

V is TRBV6-6 and J is TRBJ2-2; TRBD1 aligns across 7 bases. The junction had 8 bases not matched to a gene; V was cut back by 6 bases and J by 4 bases. CDR1 is MNHNY, CDR2 SVGAGI, per germline (reference sequence). The CDR3 consists of 15 residues. The CDR3 loop is CASRLTGLGTGELFF. CDR3 coding DNA: TGTGCCAGCAGACTGACAGGGTTGGGCACCGGGGAGCTGTTTTTT.

V is TRBV10-2 and J is TRBJ2-7, with D uncertain. V lost 8 bases and J lost 5, with 13 bases in between. Germline V lookup: CDR1 WSHSY, CDR2 SAAADI. The CDR3 has 12 amino acids. The DNA of the CDR3 is TGCGCCAGCGGGGATCTTCTGGACGAGCAGTACTTC. Amino acids: CASGDLLDEQYF.

This chain links TRBV28 with TRBJ2-2; TRBD1 matches at 12 bases. There are 17 residues in the CDR3. V gave up 2 bases and J gave up 4 bases; unmatched junction bases: 5. Germline CDR1 reads MDHEN; CDR2 reads SYDVKM. CDR3 in amino acids: CASSLTGTGGITGELFF. The DNA for the CDR3 is TGTGCCAGCAGTTTAACCGGGACAGGGGGCATCACCGGGGAGCTGTTTTTT.

The rearrangement links TRBV5-6 to TRBJ2-7; 9 nucleotides match TRBD2. The CDR3 runs 15 residues. J was trimmed by 5 bases and V by 0 bases; bases with no gene match: 6. CDR1 and CDR2 (germline): SGHDT, YYEEEE. The CDR3 DNA reads TGTGCCAGCAGCTTGGATAGCGGGAGTAGGGACGAGCAGTACTTC. Protein product: CASSLDSGSRDEQYF.

V and J are TRBV7-2 and TRBJ2-5, with D perhaps matching TRBD1 or TRBD2 (5 bases each). The germline V gene has CDR1 SGHTA and CDR2 FQGNSA. The CDR3 extends over 14 amino acids. V dropped 3 bases and J dropped 5 bases, with 13 bases sitting between them. Here the CDR3 reads CASSFGTHFETQYF. In DNA, the CDR3 is TGTGCCAGCAGCTTTGGGACCCACTTCGAGACCCAGTACTTC.

The chain uses TRBV5-1 and TRBJ2-3; 9 positions match TRBD1. CDR1 is SGHRS and CDR2 is YFSETQ in the germline V gene. The junction had 9 bases not matched to a gene; V was cut back by 9 bases and J by 4 bases. The CDR3 loop spans 14 amino acids. CDR3 nucleotides: TGCGCCACCGCCCGGACAGGGGACGCAGATACGCAGTATTTT. Residues: CATARTGDADTQYF.

J is TRBJ2-7 and V is TRBV7-2, with D maybe TRBD1 (6 bases). CDR1 and CDR2 (germline): SGHTA, FQGNSA. V was cut by 4 bases and J by 2 bases, with 9 bases left in between. This CDR3 comprises 13 residues. CDR3 in DNA: TGTGCCAGCAGCTACAGGGAAACCTACGAGCAGTACTTC. Residues: CASSYRETYEQYF.

This clone was counted once. The J gene is TRBJ2-7, the V gene TRBV6-1, with TRBD2 matching 7 bases. V was pared by 1 base and J by 2 bases, with 8 bases of the junction left unmatched. The CDR3 spans 16 residues. Germline V lookup: CDR1 MNHNS, CDR2 SASEGT. CDR3 nucleotides: TGTGCCAGCAGTGAAGAACGACTAGCAGATACCTACGAGCAGTACTTC. Its protein is CASSEERLADTYEQYF.

V usage is TRBV6-6 and J usage is TRBJ1-5; D remains unclear. Trimming left V 0 bases short and J 7 bases short, with 10 bases between. Germline CDR1 and CDR2: MNHNY and SVGAGI (reference sequence). The CDR3 spans 14 residues. The CDR3 spells CASSYSGSRQPQHF. The CDR3 DNA reads as TGTGCCAGCAGTTACTCGGGGTCCCGGCAGCCCCAGCATTTT.

The V call is TRBV5-1, the J call TRBJ2-1; 7 bases line up with TRBD1. The CDR3 runs to 17 residues. Trimming at V came to 2 bases and at J to 7 bases, leaving 15 bases not matched to a gene. Per the germline V gene, CDR1 is SGHRS and CDR2 is YFSETQ. The CDR3 bases are TGCGCCAGCAGCTTACTACCCACGACAGGGAAGGAAAATGAGCAGTTCTTC. Translation: CASSLLPTTGKENEQFF.

Remarks on this clone: Other DNA sequences of this sample code for an identical CDR3. The V call is TRBV28, the J call TRBJ1-5; maybe TRBD1 (5 bases). Germline V lookup: CDR1 MDHEN, CDR2 SYDVKM. Trimming shortened V by 6 bases and J by 5 bases, and 14 bases separated the two germline ends. The CDR3 is made up of 14 amino acids. CDR3 amino acids: CASSPGTGDQPQHF. The CDR3 coding sequence is TGTGCCAGCAGCCCCGGGACGGGGGATCAGCCCCAGCATTTT.

The gene calls are TRBV6-5 and TRBJ2-1; D might be TRBD1 (6 bases). V dropped 0 bases and J dropped 6 bases, with 12 bases sitting between them. From germline, CDR1 is MNHEY and CDR2 SVGAGI. This CDR3 contains 15 residues. The CDR3 sequence: CASSYSGGASNEQFF. The DNA of the CDR3 is TGTGCCAGCAGTTACTCAGGGGGAGCCTCCAATGAGCAGTTCTTC.

This sequence joins TRBV19 and TRBJ2-2; D is possibly TRBD2 (6 bases). V gave up 5 bases and J gave up 4 bases, with 17 bases separating them. The germline V gene encodes CDR1 LNHDA and CDR2 SQIVND (reference sequence). The CDR3 extends over 16 amino acids. The CDR3 region is CASSPRGGTSTGELFF. Written as DNA, the CDR3 is TGTGCCAGTAGTCCCCGAGGAGGGACGAGCACCGGGGAGCTGTTTTTT.

This clone has only one observation. At the DNA level, this CDR3 is encoded by other sequences in the same sample as well. The rearrangement uses TRBV11-2 and TRBJ2-3; no definite D call. Germline values: CDR1 SGHAT, CDR2 FQNNGV. The CDR3 consists of 13 residues. Trimming shortened V by 5 bases and J by 4 bases, and 10 bases separated the two germline ends. CDR3 nucleotides: TGTGCCAGCAGCCTCGGGTCTTCAGATACGCAGTATTTT. Protein: CASSLGSSDTQYF. The full variable domain, completed using reference TRBV11-2 and TRBJ2-3, is EAGVAQSPRYKIIEKRQSVAFWCNPISGHATLYWYQQILGQGPKLLIQFQNNGVVDDSQLPKDRFSAERLKGVDSTLKIQPAKLEDSAVYLCASSLGSSDTQYFGPGTRLTVL.

The chain couples TRBV6-4 to TRBJ2-3, with D perhaps matching TRBD2 (7 bases). Germline CDR1 reads MRHNA; CDR2 reads SNTAGT. The V end lost 5 bases, the J end lost 3 bases, and 9 bases lay between the germline ends. This CDR3 spans 13 amino acids. For the CDR3, the DNA is TGTGCCAGCAGTCGGGGGGCGACAGATACGCAGTATTTT. Translating gives CASSRGATDTQYF.

V gene TRBV6-5 combines with J gene TRBJ1-2; D call uncertain. Germline assignment: CDR1 MNHEY and CDR2 SVGAGI. V lost 5 bases and J lost 4, with 14 bases in between. CDR3 length equals 14 residues. The CDR3 reads CASSPRRVPYGYTF. DNA of the CDR3: TGTGCCAGCAGTCCCCGGCGGGTGCCCTATGGCTACACCTTC.